Following are 27 T cell receptor beta chains from one sample sequenced in a study of regulatory T cells in long-lasting Graves disease. Arm-PCR with iRepertoire HTBI primers amplified the CDR3 regions for these TCR beta libraries. TCRdb reanalysed the multiplex PCR reads using MiXCR and keeps one entry per CDR3 protein. The table includes 400,000 to 500,000 distinct CDR3 sequences, 14% detected once. Time point described: newly diagnosed GD, antithyroid drugs for less than 3 months. PBMCs were the source of the RNA used for TCR sequencing. This sample also appeared in a second study, on T cells in Graves' hyperthyroidism and ophthalmopathy.

This specimen consisted of peripheral blood mononuclear cells (PBMCs), obtained at new diagnosis, from a patient treated with antithyroid drugs. The receptors originated from a woman aged 45-65 years with Graves disease.

The V call is TRBV5-1, the J call TRBJ2-7; D unresolved. CDR1 and CDR2 (germline): SGHRS, YFSETQ. CDR3 length: 14 residues. V was cut by 2 bases and J by 6 bases, with 15 bases left in between. CDR3 in DNA: TGCGCCAGCAGCTTTGGAACCGGGCCCCGCGAGCAGTACTTC. Its translation is CASSFGTGPREQYF.

The chain uses TRBV28 and TRBJ1-6; D might be TRBD1 (6 bases). The CDR3 extends over 14 amino acids. V gave up 5 bases and J gave up 5 bases, with 10 bases separating them. Looked up from germline, CDR1 is MDHEN and CDR2 is SYDVKM. The CDR3 spells CASSPQGHNSPLHF. As DNA, the CDR3 is TGTGCCAGCAGTCCACAGGGTCATAATTCACCCCTCCACTTT.

A few counts support this clonotype. A much larger clonotype is one base distant, so this may be a read error. The chain recombines TRBV12-3 or TRBV12-4 with TRBJ1-5; D is perhaps TRBD1 (5 bases). CDR3 size: 14 residues. DNA for the CDR3: TGTGTCAGCAGTTTCTACTCTGGGGCTCAGCCCCAGCATTTT. Amino acid sequence: CVSSFYSGAQPQHF.

This clonotype was recorded a few times. This chain uses TRBV2 with TRBJ2-4, with D tentatively TRBD2 (5 bases). Germline V CDR1 and CDR2: SNHLY, FYNNEI. The CDR3 has 14 residues. V was shortened by 2 bases and J by 7 bases, with 12 bases between the two germline ends. The CDR3 DNA follows: TGTGCCAGCAGTGAAAGCCCGGGGTTGAACATTCAGTACTTC. Protein: CASSESPGLNIQYF.

This clonotype came up many times. J is TRBJ2-2 and V is TRBV27, with D possibly TRBD1 on 6 matching bases. Germline V gene sequence: CDR1 MNHEY, CDR2 SMNVEV (reference sequence). This CDR3 has 18 residues. V lost 4 bases and J lost 0, with 18 bases in between. DNA of the CDR3: TGTGCCAGCAGTTCTCCCGGACAGACCTACCCGAACACCGGGGAGCTGTTTTTT. It specifies CASSSPGQTYPNTGELFF.

The chain uses TRBV29-1 and TRBJ2-7; 9 bases align to TRBD1. The germline gives CDR1 SQVTM, CDR2 ANQGSEA. With V trimmed by 3 bases and J by 0 bases, 6 bases remained unmatched. The CDR3 contains 15 residues. CDR3: CSVESGQGLSYEQYF. The CDR3 nucleotides are TGCAGCGTTGAGAGTGGACAGGGGCTCTCCTACGAGCAGTACTTC.

This clonotype was seen ten or more times. The CDR3 loop is CAWTWTSGTDTQYF. In DNA form, the CDR3 reads TGTGCCTGGACCTGGACTAGCGGCACAGATACGCAGTATTTT. The chain links TRBV30 to TRBJ2-3; 9 bases agree with TRBD2. Germline V gene lookup returns CDR1 GTSNPN and CDR2 SVGIG (reference sequence). The CDR3 spans 14 residues. With 4 bases clipped from V and 1 base from J, the junction kept 3 bases outside the gene matches.

The chain links TRBV4-1 to TRBJ2-4, with no clear D. V was clipped by 4 bases and J by 0 bases, with 16 bases between them. The CDR3 runs to 17 residues. Germline assignment: CDR1 MGHRA and CDR2 YSYEKL. The CDR3 region is CASSRVAVRLAKNIQYF. CDR3 coding DNA: TGCGCCAGCAGCCGAGTGGCGGTCCGACTAGCCAAAAACATTCAGTACTTC.

This clonotype appeared many times. The V gene is TRBV11-2, the J gene TRBJ2-2; D not certain. V lost 2 bases and J 3 bases, leaving 16 bases between the germline ends. Germline V gene lookup returns CDR1 SGHAT and CDR2 FQNNGV. The CDR3 spans 17 residues. In nucleotides, the CDR3 is TGTGCCAGCAGCTTAAACCGTGGGCTAAGTTACACCGGGGAGCTGTTTTTT. Its protein is CASSLNRGLSYTGELFF.

This clonotype has a count of ten or more. V usage is TRBV29-1 and J usage is TRBJ2-5; 13 bases line up with TRBD2. Germline lookup yields CDR1 SQVTM and CDR2 ANQGSEA. V lost 6 bases and J lost 1; bases outside the gene matches: 5. The CDR3 is 15 residues long. The CDR3 loop is CSVGLAGLLQETQYF. The CDR3 DNA follows: TGCAGCGTGGGACTAGCGGGACTTCTCCAAGAGACCCAGTACTTC.

The count of this clonotype is one. The chain links TRBV19 to TRBJ2-7; TRBD1 aligns across 7 bases. The CDR3 runs 16 residues. With 6 bases clipped from V and 3 bases from J, the junction kept 14 bases outside the gene matches. Per germline, CDR1 LNHDA and CDR2 SQIVND (reference sequence). The CDR3 loop is CASSKPAGGRGYEQYF. In DNA, the CDR3 is TGTGCCAGTAGCAAACCCGCAGGGGGTCGGGGCTACGAGCAGTACTTC. The full variable domain, its missing parts supplied by reference TRBV19 and TRBJ2-7, is DGGITQSPKYLFRKEGQNVTLSCEQNLNHDAMYWYRQDPGQGLRLIYYSQIVNDFQKGDIAEGYSVSREKKESFPLTVTSAQKNPTAFYLCASSKPAGGRGYEQYFGPGTRLTVT.

About this clonotype: This CDR3 fails to terminate in the conserved phenylalanine or tryptophan, so it likely reflects a read error. This chain links TRBV3-1 with TRBJ1-2; TRBD1 is a possible D gene (5 bases). The CDR3 covers 16 residues. Trimming cost V 0 bases and J 4 bases, with 15 bases left between them. Looked up from germline, CDR1 is LGHDT and CDR2 is YNNKEL (reference sequence). CDR3 sequence: CASSQDPGGLVYGYTV. The CDR3 DNA is TGTGCCAGCAGCCAAGATCCGGGGGGACTCGTCTATGGCTACACCGTC.

This clonotype was recorded a few times. J is TRBJ2-7 and V is TRBV7-9, with a possible D match to TRBD2 (5 bases). This CDR3 comprises 17 residues. Germline CDR1 reads SEHNR; CDR2 reads FQNEAQ (reference sequence). V lost 7 bases and J lost 0, with 22 bases in between. In nucleotides, the CDR3 is TGTGCCAGCACCCCCCCCGGCAGGCCGGGGAGCTCCTACGAGCAGTACTTC. Amino acid sequence: CASTPPGRPGSSYEQYF.

The chain joins TRBV24-1 to TRBJ2-5; 9 positions match TRBD1. The V and J ends lost 5 bases and 4 bases, in that order; junction bases with no gene match: 7. This CDR3 is built from 15 residues. CDR1 is KGHDR and CDR2 is SFDVKD in the germline V gene. CDR3 sequence reads: CATSGRTGGLETQYF. CDR3 in DNA: TGTGCCACCAGTGGGAGAACAGGGGGCTTAGAGACCCAGTACTTC.

This clonotype was counted ten times or more. This chain connects TRBV9 to TRBJ2-5; 12 bases line up with TRBD2. With V trimmed by 0 bases and J by 2 bases, 5 bases remained unmatched. The CDR3 runs to 17 residues. Germline V gene sequence: CDR1 SGDLS, CDR2 YYNGEE. The CDR3 is CASSVVGLAGYQETQYF. CDR3 DNA sequence: TGTGCCAGCAGCGTAGTCGGACTAGCGGGGTATCAAGAGACCCAGTACTTC.

This clonotype was counted ten times or more. The chain combines TRBV7-8 with TRBJ2-1; D not certain. The CDR3 covers 20 residues. V shed 2 bases and J shed 0 bases, with 23 bases lying between them. CDR1 is SGHVS, CDR2 FQNEAQ, per germline. The CDR3 is CASSLYGIVGSVPSYNEQFF. CDR3 nucleotide sequence: TGTGCCAGCAGCTTATATGGGATTGTCGGATCGGTCCCCTCCTACAATGAGCAGTTCTTC.

This clonotype was detected only once. Since a much larger clone is just one base distant, this may be a read error. The chain carries TRBV6-1 and TRBJ2-5; D remains unclear. Germline V lookup: CDR1 MNHNS, CDR2 SASEGT. The CDR3 spans 12 residues. With 5 bases removed from V and 11 bases from J, the gap between germline ends came to 15 bases. CDR3 amino acids: CASSPAANEQYF. DNA of the CDR3: TGTGCCAGCAGTCCCGCCGCTAATGAGCAGTACTTC.

The table lists this clonotype with a few counts. This may stem from a read error, because a much larger clone lies one nucleotide away. The chain has TRBV11-2 and TRBJ2-7; D is perhaps TRBD1 (5 bases). Germline CDR1 and CDR2: SGHAT and FQNNGV. CDR3 length: 13 residues. CDR3 in DNA: TGTGTCAGCAGCCCCAGGGTATCCTACGAGCAGTACTTC. This sequence encodes CVSSPRVSYEQYF.

This clonotype was counted ten times or more. This rearrangement joins TRBV29-1 to TRBJ1-1; D uncertain. Trimming shortened V by 3 bases and J by 8 bases, and 7 bases separated the two germline ends. CDR1 is SQVTM, CDR2 ANQGSEA, per germline. The CDR3 spans 10 residues. The CDR3 reads CSVEAAEAFF. In nucleotides, the CDR3 is TGCAGCGTTGAGGCAGCCGAAGCTTTCTTT. Using reference TRBV29-1 and TRBJ1-1 for the parts outside the CDR3, the full variable domain is SAVISQKPSRDICQRGTSLTIQCQVDSQVTMMFWYRQQPGQSLTLIATANQGSEATYESGFVIDKFPISRPNLTFSTLTVSNMSPEDSSIYLCSVEAAEAFFGQGTRLTVV.

This clonotype was seen at least ten times. At one boundary the junction diverges from the germline segment, which might be a read error. The V call is TRBV18, the J call TRBJ1-1; TRBD1 aligns across 11 bases. The germline V gene encodes CDR1 KGHSH and CDR2 LQKENI. The CDR3 is 14 amino acids. The CDR3 DNA sequence: TGCGCCAGCAGCAGGGGACAGGGGGATACTGAAGCTTTCTTT. Translating it yields CASSRGQGDTEAFF.

Many counts were recorded for this clonotype. A read error may produce the germline difference seen at one junction end. This chain's CDR3 is CASSLGQGRTEAFF. CDR3 nucleotides: TGTGCCAGCAGTTTGGGACAGGGTAGGACTGAAGCTTTCTTT. V usage is TRBV5-1 and J usage is TRBJ1-1; TRBD1 aligns across 9 bases. The CDR3 contains 14 residues. Germline assignment: CDR1 SGHRS and CDR2 YFSETQ.

This clonotype was counted many times. This chain uses TRBV12-3 or TRBV12-4 with TRBJ2-5, with D perhaps matching TRBD1 or TRBD2 (7 bases each). V was trimmed by 3 bases and J by 1 base, leaving 15 bases between them. The CDR3 is 16 residues long. DNA of the CDR3: TGTGCCAGCAGTTTCGTGGGAGGGGGCCGCCAAGAGACCCAGTACTTC. This gives the protein CASSFVGGGRQETQYF.

With regard to this clonotype: This may stem from a read error, because a much larger clone lies one nucleotide away. V and J are TRBV12-3 or TRBV12-4 and TRBJ1-1; 8 positions match TRBD1. V dropped 6 bases and J dropped 6; count of bases not matched to a gene: 18. CDR3 length: 17 residues. Here the CDR3 reads CASSSEAYRGMHSEAFF. The CDR3 DNA sequence: TGTGCCAGCAGCTCCGAGGCTTACAGGGGGATGCACTCTGAAGCTTTCTTT.

This rearrangement joins TRBV10-3 to TRBJ1-2; possibly TRBD1 for D (5 bases). V was cut by 3 bases and J by 4 bases, with 18 bases left in between. CDR1 and CDR2 (germline): ENHRY, SYGVKD. The CDR3 has 16 residues. Written as DNA, the CDR3 is TGTGCCATCAGTGAAGGACCTCCGGGGGGTGTCTATGGCTACACCTTC. Its protein is CAISEGPPGGVYGYTF.

The sample holds a few counts of this clonotype. The V gene is TRBV10-3, the J gene TRBJ2-3, with D maybe TRBD2 (6 bases). Germline V gene sequence: CDR1 ENHRY, CDR2 SYGVKD. The CDR3 runs to 17 residues. The V and J ends lost 3 bases and 1 base respectively, with 17 bases between them. DNA of the CDR3: TGTGCCATCAGTGAAGGTTCGATACTAGCAGGCACAGATACGCAGTATTTT. Translation: CAISEGSILAGTDTQYF.

Of note for this clonotype: This may be a read error: a much more frequent sequence differs by one nucleotide. The chain couples TRBV5-1 to TRBJ2-3; D is ambiguous. Per germline, CDR1 SGHRS and CDR2 YFSETQ. This CDR3 has 14 residues. CDR3 residues: CVSSLNGFTDTQYF. CDR3 nucleotide sequence: TGCGTCAGCAGCTTGAACGGCTTCACAGATACGCAGTATTTT.

This chain uses TRBV19 with TRBJ1-1; TRBD1 is a possible D gene (5 bases). Germline lookup yields CDR1 LNHDA and CDR2 SQIVND (reference sequence). Deletions cut 3 bases from V and 0 bases from J, with 17 bases between. CDR3 length: 17 amino acids. The CDR3 bases are TGTGCCAGTAGTATCCCACCGGCAGGGACTATGAACACTGAAGCTTTCTTT. The encoded protein is CASSIPPAGTMNTEAFF.